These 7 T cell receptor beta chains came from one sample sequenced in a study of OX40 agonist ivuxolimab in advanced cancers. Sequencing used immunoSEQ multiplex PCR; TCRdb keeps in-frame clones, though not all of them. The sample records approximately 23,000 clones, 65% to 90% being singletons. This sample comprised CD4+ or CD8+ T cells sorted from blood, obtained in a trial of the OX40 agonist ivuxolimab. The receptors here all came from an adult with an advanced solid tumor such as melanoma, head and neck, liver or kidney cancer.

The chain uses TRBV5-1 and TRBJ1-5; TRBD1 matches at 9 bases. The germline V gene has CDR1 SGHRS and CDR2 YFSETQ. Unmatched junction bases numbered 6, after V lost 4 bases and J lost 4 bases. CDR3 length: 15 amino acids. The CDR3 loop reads CASSQTGGSNQPQHF. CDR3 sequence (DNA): TGCGCCAGCAGCCAAACAGGGGGCAGTAATCAGCCCCAGCATTTT.

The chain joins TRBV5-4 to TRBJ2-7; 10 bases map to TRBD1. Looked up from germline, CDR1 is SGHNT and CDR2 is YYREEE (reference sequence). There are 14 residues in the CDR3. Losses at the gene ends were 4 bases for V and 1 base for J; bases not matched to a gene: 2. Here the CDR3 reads CASSQDRGSYEQYF. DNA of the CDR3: TGTGCCAGCAGCCAGGACAGGGGGTCCTACGAGCAGTACTTC.

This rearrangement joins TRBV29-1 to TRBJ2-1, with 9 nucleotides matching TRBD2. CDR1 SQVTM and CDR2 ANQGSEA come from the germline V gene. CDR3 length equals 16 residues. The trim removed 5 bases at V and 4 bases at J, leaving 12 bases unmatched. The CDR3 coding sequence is TGCAGCGTTCACGGACTAGCGAGAGGTTTTTACAATGAGCAGTTCTTC. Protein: CSVHGLARGFYNEQFF.

CDR3 loop: CASSLSIGELPETQYF. The CDR3 nucleotides read TGTGCCAGCAGTTTATCGATAGGGGAACTCCCAGAGACCCAGTACTTC. The rearrangement joins TRBV27 to TRBJ2-5; D is possibly TRBD1 (5 bases). In germline, CDR1 is MNHEY, CDR2 SMNVEV (reference sequence). Trimming removed 0 bases at V and 4 bases at J, with 15 bases between. This CDR3 is 16 amino acids long.

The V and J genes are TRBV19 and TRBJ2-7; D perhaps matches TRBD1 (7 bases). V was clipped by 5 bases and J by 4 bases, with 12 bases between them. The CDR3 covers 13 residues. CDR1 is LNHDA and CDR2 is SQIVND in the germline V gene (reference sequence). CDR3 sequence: CASSAGGGYEQYF. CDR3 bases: TGTGCCAGTAGTGCAGGGGGAGGATACGAGCAGTACTTC.

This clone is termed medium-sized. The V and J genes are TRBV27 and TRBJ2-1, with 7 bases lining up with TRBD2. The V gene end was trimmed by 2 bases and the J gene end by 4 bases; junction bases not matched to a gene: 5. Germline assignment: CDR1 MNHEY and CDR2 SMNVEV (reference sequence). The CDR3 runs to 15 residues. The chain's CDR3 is CASSLGGGSYNEQFF. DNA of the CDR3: TGTGCCAGCAGTTTAGGGGGAGGGAGTTACAATGAGCAGTTCTTC.

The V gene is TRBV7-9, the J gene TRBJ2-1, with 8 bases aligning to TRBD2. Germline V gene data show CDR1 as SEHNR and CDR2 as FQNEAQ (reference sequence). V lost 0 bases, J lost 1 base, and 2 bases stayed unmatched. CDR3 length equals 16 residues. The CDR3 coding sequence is TGTGCCAGCAGCTTAGCCGGGACTAGATCCTACAATGAGCAGTTCTTC. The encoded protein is CASSLAGTRSYNEQFF. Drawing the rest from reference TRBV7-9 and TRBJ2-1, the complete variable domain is DTGVSQNPRHKITKRGQNVTFRCDPISEHNRLYWYRQTLGQGPEFLTYFQNEAQLEKSRLLSDRFSAERPKGSFSTLEIQRTEQGDSAMYLCASSLAGTRSYNEQFFGPGTRLTVL.